These T cell receptor beta chains were read from a single sample in a study of T cell responses to AZD1222 COVID-19 vaccine. The method was immunoSEQ multiplex PCR; TCRdb's version includes in-frame clones alone and lacks a portion of them. This sample has over 150,000 clones, with 75% to 90% found just once. This specimen was peripheral blood, taken on day 0 of AZD1222 vaccination. The origin of the receptors is an adult in good health. CDR3s include the opening cysteine and the closing phenylalanine or tryptophan. Each record gives: J gene, V gene, CDR3 protein.

TRBJ2-7	TRBV6-2/TRBV6-3	CASSFGGVGLYEQYF
TRBJ2-7	TRBV7-2	CASSLGPFSGEQYF
TRBJ1-2	TRBV7-9	CASSLDGYTF
TRBJ2-5	TRBV6-1	CASSEVWGETQYF
TRBJ2-5	TRBV7-9	CASSLARGVQETQYF
TRBJ1-2	TRBV2	CASSYSPQGADGYTF
TRBJ2-5	TRBV21-1	CASSDPGLAYQETQYF
TRBJ1-2	TRBV2	CASSEQGTGAGYTF
TRBJ2-7	TRBV27	CASRTTGGRTSSYEQYF
TRBJ1-2	TRBV28	CASSMGGQIYGYTF
TRBJ2-3	TRBV12-5	CASAGVIDTQYF
TRBJ1-4	TRBV6-1	CASSEGGSNEKLFF
TRBJ2-7	TRBV28	CASTRIWGPKPYEQYF
TRBJ1-4	TRBV4-3	CASSQDRTGGASYEKLFF
TRBJ1-5	TRBV6-1	CASSERDRTNQPQHF
TRBJ2-5	TRBV20-1	CSASFTSVNQETQYF
TRBJ2-7	TRBV19	CASGRENSYEQYF
TRBJ1-1	TRBV4-2	CASSPQAGAGERNTEAFF
TRBJ1-5	TRBV7-2	CASTFSGSNQPQHF
TRBJ2-4	TRBV3-1/TRBV3-2	CASSQGYGPQYF
TRBJ2-3	TRBV7-2	CASSLGLGLVDTQYF
TRBJ1-6	TRBV3-1/TRBV3-2	CASSSGQPNSPLHF
TRBJ2-7	TRBV2	CASTWTGGPLSEQYF
TRBJ1-1	TRBV2	CATQGGTFTEAFF
TRBJ1-5	TRBV5-5	CASSLWSAGNQPQHF
TRBJ2-1	TRBV19	CASSPVYGTSGNEQFF
TRBJ2-1	TRBV23-1	CASNTPGSYNEQFF
TRBJ1-6	TRBV30	CAWRLSNNSPLHF
TRBJ1-1	TRBV18	CASSPGSSWGTEAFF
TRBJ2-1	TRBV12-3/TRBV12-4	CASSLSSYNEQFF
TRBJ1-5	TRBV18	CASSPGVSNQPQHF
TRBJ2-7	TRBV4-1	CASSQSWDRRYEQYF
TRBJ2-5	TRBV28	CASSPTPGRGVETQYF
TRBJ2-1	TRBV5-4	CASSVTVYNEQFF
TRBJ1-1	TRBV9	CASSVGLARSLMNTEAFF
TRBJ2-2	TRBV15	CATSRDRTSGVGELFF
TRBJ1-5	TRBV5-1	CASSLEGRDNQPQHF
TRBJ2-5	TRBV6-1	CASSEPQGIKETQYF
TRBJ2-7	TRBV27	CASSSSRDSLPYEQYF
TRBJ1-2	TRBV2	CASSPGVYGYTF